One sample yielded the 16 T cell receptor beta chains listed below, sequenced in a study of T cell responses to AZD1222 COVID-19 vaccine. Only in-frame clones appear in the TCRdb table, and some are missing; sequencing was by immunoSEQ multiplex PCR. Among fewer than 120,000 clones listed, approximately 90% were seen once. Material: peripheral blood, obtained on day 0 of AZD1222 vaccination. These TCRs come from an adult in good health.

The chain is built from TRBV7-3 and TRBJ2-7; D possibly matches TRBD1 or TRBD2 (5 bases each). V lost 9 bases and J lost 6, with 24 bases in between. The CDR3 loop spans 15 amino acids. Germline V CDR1 and CDR2: SGHTA, FQGTGA. CDR3 coding DNA: TGTGCCAGGAGTACCGCTAGGGACCATTTGATCGAGCAGTACTTC. Its protein is CARSTARDHLIEQYF.

The CDR3 coding sequence is TGTGCCAGCTCACCACCAGAACAGGGACGGGCTTTCTTT. This codes for CASSPPEQGRAFF. The chain employs TRBV18 and TRBJ1-1; possible D gene TRBD1, 6 bases. The CDR3 loop spans 13 amino acids. Germline lookup yields CDR1 KGHSH and CDR2 LQKENI. V gave up 0 bases and J gave up 11 bases, with 13 bases separating them.

The rearrangement joins TRBV29-1 to TRBJ1-1, with D possibly matching TRBD1 (5 bases). This CDR3 has 12 residues. V was clipped by 6 bases and J by 1 base, with 9 bases between them. Germline V lookup: CDR1 SQVTM, CDR2 ANQGSEA. This CDR3 is CSVGTANTEAFF. DNA of the CDR3: TGCAGCGTGGGGACGGCGAACACTGAAGCTTTCTTT.

The table lists this clone with a few counts. V usage is TRBV5-1 and J usage is TRBJ1-3; D is unclear. V gave up 5 bases and J gave up 12 bases, with 12 bases separating them. The CDR3 consists of 11 residues. Germline CDR1 is SGHRS and CDR2 is YFSETQ. CDR3 residues: CASRAGLSIYF. For the CDR3, the DNA is TGCGCCAGCAGAGCCGGACTGAGCATATATTTT.

This clone showed up just a few times. The chain uses TRBV5-4 and TRBJ1-6; 8 bases line up with TRBD1. Germline CDR1 and CDR2: SGHNT and YYREEE (reference sequence). The V and J ends lost 5 bases and 1 base, in that order; junction bases with no gene match: 2. There are 15 residues in the CDR3. The CDR3 sequence is CASRDRESYNSPLHF. The CDR3, as DNA: TGTGCCAGCAGGGACAGGGAGTCCTATAATTCACCCCTCCACTTT.

The gene calls are TRBV5-1 and TRBJ2-1, with 8 positions matching TRBD1. The CDR3 has 14 amino acids. Trimming took 3 bases from V and 5 from J; bases not matched to a gene: 4. Germline V gives CDR1 SGHRS, CDR2 YFSETQ. CDR3 DNA sequence: TGCGCCAGCAGCTGGCTGGGACAGGACAATGAGCAGTTCTTC. Its protein product is CASSWLGQDNEQFF.

This clone was observed a few times. The chain employs TRBV19 and TRBJ2-2, with 9 nucleotides matching TRBD1. The CDR3 spans 17 residues. Trimming took 0 bases from V and 3 from J; bases not matched to a gene: 5. Germline values: CDR1 LNHDA, CDR2 SQIVND (reference sequence). The CDR3 sequence is CASSIDGTGGHTGELFF. The CDR3 nucleotides are TGTGCCAGTAGTATAGATGGTACAGGGGGCCACACCGGGGAGCTGTTTTTT. Drawing the rest from reference TRBV19 and TRBJ2-2, the complete variable domain is DGGITQSPKYLFRKEGQNVTLSCEQNLNHDAMYWYRQDPGQGLRLIYYSQIVNDFQKGDIAEGYSVSREKKESFPLTVTSAQKNPTAFYLCASSIDGTGGHTGELFFGEGSRLTVL.

This clone has more than one count but fewer than ten. The chain is built from TRBV29-1 and TRBJ2-4, with D tentatively TRBD1 or TRBD2 (5 bases each). CDR3 length: 12 amino acids. Trimming took 6 bases from V and 5 from J, leaving 11 bases between them. The germline CDR1 and CDR2 sequences are SQVTM and ANQGSEA. CDR3 amino acids: CSVRDGENIQYF. CDR3 nucleotides: TGCAGCGTCCGGGACGGAGAAAACATTCAGTACTTC.

This sequence joins TRBV6-2 or TRBV6-3 and TRBJ2-5, with 11 bases lining up with TRBD2. Germline assignment: CDR1 MNHEY and CDR2 SVGEGT. The CDR3 loop spans 17 amino acids. Unmatched junction bases numbered 10, after V lost 5 bases and J lost 2 bases. The CDR3 reads CASSGGWLAGGQETQYF. CDR3 DNA sequence: TGTGCCAGCAGTGGTGGTTGGCTAGCGGGGGGACAAGAGACCCAGTACTTC.

The DNA of the CDR3 is TGTGCCAGCAGCAAAACAGTTTCCACAGATACGCAGTATTTT. Its translation: CASSKTVSTDTQYF. The chain combines TRBV7-3 with TRBJ2-3; no reliable D call. CDR3 length: 14 amino acids. With 5 bases removed from V and 2 bases from J, the gap between germline ends came to 11 bases. Germline V gives CDR1 SGHTA, CDR2 FQGTGA.

The chain couples TRBV19 to TRBJ1-2; unclear D gene. Between the trimmed V and J ends, which lost 3 bases and 1 base, there was a span of 9 bases. Germline lookup yields CDR1 LNHDA and CDR2 SQIVND (reference sequence). The CDR3 runs 14 residues. CDR3: CASSIQWDNYGYTF. In nucleotides, the CDR3 is TGTGCCAGTAGTATTCAATGGGATAACTATGGCTACACCTTC.

This clone was seen only once. The genes are TRBV5-1 and TRBJ1-3; TRBD1 matches at 7 bases. The V gene's germline CDR1 is SGHRS and CDR2 YFSETQ. This CDR3 contains 17 residues. V trimming: 4 bases; J trimming: 0 bases; junction bases outside the gene matches: 10. In DNA, the CDR3 is TGCGCCAGCAGCCCTCTTCAACAGGGGAGCTCTGGAAACACCATATATTTT. Its protein is CASSPLQQGSSGNTIYF. The full variable domain, its missing parts supplied by reference TRBV5-1 and TRBJ1-3, is KAGVTQTPRYLIKTRGQQVTLSCSPISGHRSVSWYQQTPGQGLQFLFEYFSETQRNKGNFPGRFSGRQFSNSRSEMNVSTLELGDSALYLCASSPLQQGSSGNTIYFGEGSWLTVV.

The chain uses TRBV24-1 and TRBJ1-5; D gene uncertain. CDR1 is KGHDR, CDR2 SFDVKD, per germline. The ends were cut back, 2 bases at V and 9 bases at J, with 13 bases in the middle. CDR3 length equals 14 residues. CDR3 sequence reads: CATSDSPAPGPQHF. CDR3 coding DNA: TGTGCCACCAGTGATTCTCCAGCCCCCGGGCCCCAGCATTTT.

The chain is built from TRBV9 and TRBJ1-1; tentatively, D is TRBD1 (5 bases). The V gene's germline CDR1 is SGDLS and CDR2 YYNGEE. CDR3 length: 15 amino acids. Trimming removed 4 bases from V and 4 bases from J, with 17 bases in between. The CDR3 protein is CASSPRPGLVTEAFF. The CDR3 bases are TGTGCCAGCAGCCCGAGACCAGGGCTCGTCACTGAAGCTTTCTTT.

V is TRBV28 and J is TRBJ2-1, with a weak D call TRBD1 (5 bases). Germline lookup yields CDR1 MDHEN and CDR2 SYDVKM. The CDR3 sequence is 12 residues long. The V and J ends lost 2 bases and 8 bases respectively, with 7 bases between them. As DNA, the CDR3 is TGTGCCAGCAGTTTAGTGACAGATGAGCAGTTCTTC. Translated: CASSLVTDEQFF.

The rearrangement joins TRBV3-1 (or the pseudogene TRBV3-2) to TRBJ2-7; possible D gene TRBD1, 6 bases. The CDR3 is 13 residues long. Trimming removed 2 bases from V and 4 bases from J, with 9 bases in between. Germline loops: CDR1 LGHDT, CDR2 YNNKEL (reference sequence). This chain's CDR3 is CASSQPRGYEQYF. The CDR3, as DNA: TGTGCCAGCAGCCAACCAAGGGGGTACGAGCAGTACTTC.